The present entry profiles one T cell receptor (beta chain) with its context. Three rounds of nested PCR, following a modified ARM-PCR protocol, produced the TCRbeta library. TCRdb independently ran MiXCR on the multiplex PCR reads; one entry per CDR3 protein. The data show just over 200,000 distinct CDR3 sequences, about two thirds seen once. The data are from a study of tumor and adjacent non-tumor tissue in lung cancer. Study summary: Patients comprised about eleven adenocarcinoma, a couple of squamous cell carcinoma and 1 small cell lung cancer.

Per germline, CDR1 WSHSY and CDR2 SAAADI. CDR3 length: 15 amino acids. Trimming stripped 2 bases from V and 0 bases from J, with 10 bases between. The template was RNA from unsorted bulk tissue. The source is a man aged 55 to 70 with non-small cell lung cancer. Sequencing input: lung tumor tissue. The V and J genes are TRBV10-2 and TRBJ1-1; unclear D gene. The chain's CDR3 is CASSEQPRVNTEAFF. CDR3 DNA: TGCGCCAGCAGTGAGCAACCACGTGTGAACACTGAAGCTTTCTTT.